Listed here are 5 T cell receptor beta chains from one sample, sequenced in a study of T-cell reconstitution after alpha-beta-depleted transplantation in children. Unique molecular identifiers featured in how the TCRbeta library was prepared. TCRdb reprocessed the PCR reads via MiXCR and lists one record per CDR3 protein. The data hold hundreds of thousands of distinct CDR3 sequences, with 15% to 20% observed a single time. The sample consisted of PBMCs from the stem cell graft donor, taken from the stem cell graft. The receptor set was obtained from a human donor who donated a stem cell graft to a child with acute myeloid leukemia.

V gene TRBV20-1 combines with J gene TRBJ1-5, with D possibly being TRBD1 (5 bases). The V and J ends lost 3 bases and 5 bases respectively, with 11 bases between them. The CDR3 is 13 residues long. Germline V gene sequence: CDR1 DFQATT, CDR2 SNEGSKA (reference sequence). As DNA, the CDR3 is TGCAGTGCTAGTATGGGGCCACATCAGCCCCAGCATTTT. It yields the protein CSASMGPHQPQHF.

This clonotype was found many times. V is TRBV7-2 and J is TRBJ2-7; D may be TRBD1 (5 bases). CDR1 SGHTA and CDR2 FQGNSA come from the germline V gene. The CDR3 loop spans 14 amino acids. The germline V and J ends were trimmed by 4 bases and 3 bases, with 13 bases remaining between them. CDR3 sequence (DNA): TGTGCCAGCAGCTCGACAGTTCCGATCTACGAGCAGTACTTC. Protein sequence: CASSSTVPIYEQYF.

This chain connects TRBV4-3 to TRBJ1-2; 7 bases agree with TRBD1. Per the germline V gene, CDR1 is LGHNA and CDR2 is YSLEER. CDR3 size: 15 residues. V gave up 0 bases and J gave up 4 bases; unmatched junction bases: 5. The CDR3 loop is CASSQDQGVGYGYTF. The CDR3 DNA reads as TGCGCCAGCAGCCAAGATCAGGGGGTCGGCTATGGCTACACCTTC.

This rearrangement joins TRBV29-1 to TRBJ1-4, with D hard to call. The CDR3 runs 12 residues. Germline assignment: CDR1 SQVTM and CDR2 ANQGSEA. Deletions cut 4 bases from V and 5 bases from J, with 8 bases between. The CDR3: CSVGQANEKLFF. CDR3 nucleotide sequence: TGCAGCGTTGGTCAGGCGAATGAAAAACTGTTTTTT.

V gene TRBV12-3 or TRBV12-4 combines with J gene TRBJ2-5, with 9 bases lining up with TRBD2. V was clipped by 2 bases and J by 1 base; unmatched bases: 2. The CDR3 extends over 15 amino acids. CDR3 sequence (DNA): TGTGCCAGCAGTTTAATGCGGGGGGGCCAAGAGACCCAGTACTTC. Protein: CASSLMRGGQETQYF.